This T cell receptor (beta chain) was profiled in a study (dated by TCRdb to about 2015). With respect to the entire study: Whether tumor-infiltrating Tregs in breast cancer are recruited from blood Tregs or converted in situ from other CD4+ T cell subsets was tested.

Beyond this particular receptor, the publication reports: Tumor memory CD4+ T cell TCR gene usage was found to cluster with blood and lymph node memory CD4+ cells and with lymph node naive CD4+ cells. Validation in the larger cohort was restricted to a single TCR beta V-J rearrangement rather than whole repertoires. Tumor-infiltrating Treg TCR alpha and beta sequences overlapped most with tumor naive CD4+ T cells, then with blood naive CD4+ T cells.

V ends up 0 bases short and J 7 bases short, with an unmatched junction base count of 6. From the cysteine through the phenylalanine, the CDR3 covers 17 amino acids. Just CDR3 DNA is preserved here, 51 bases in frame from base 1. As encoded in the germline V gene, CDR1 is LGHNA while CDR2 is YNFKEQ. The Miltenyi Naive CD4+ T Cell Isolation kit was used to purify naive CD4+ T cells, and CD25 microbeads were used to remove Tregs. Tregs, naive and memory CD4+ T cells from tumor, blood and ipsilateral draining lymph nodes of 5 or 6 breast cancer patients underwent full-length TCR alpha and beta sequencing. Tumor tissue and lymph nodes obtained from ipsilateral axillary dissection were perfused with PBS, minced and then digested with collagenase I and hyaluronidase. Mononuclear cells from lymph nodes or roughly 54 ml of peripheral blood were isolated by Ficoll density gradient centrifugation. FACS confirmed that the sorted cell populations were more than 90% pure.

Within its sample, this clonotype is medium-sized (0.01 to 0.1%). The target of this receptor is not known. The record has no base qualities; no much larger clone is one base away. Amplification of full-length TCR variable regions was done by 5' RACE PCR using constant-region reverse primers, and this step was followed by semi-nested PCR with Nested Universal Primer A. Using the ReliaPrep RNA Cell Miniprep System, total RNA was extracted, and the SMARTer RACE 5'/3' Kit was then used to reverse transcribe the RNA into 5'RACE-ready cDNA. Multiplex adaptors were used to barcode the full-length TCR alpha and beta libraries, which were then sequenced on an Illumina MiSeq. The original methods were these. For each of nine subset-tissue groups, sequencing data from the five patients were pooled, and the groups were compared by unsupervised clustering of TCR gene usage. The Morisita-Horn index, with shared sequences weighted by their contribution to each repertoire, was used to calculate repertoire similarity. The public reads were quality trimmed at Q25 with fastp and then assembled into clones with MiXCR by TCRdb, keeping productive beta chains. Each entry is one CDR3 protein sequence, shown with its most common DNA and genes. TCRdb assigned the V and J calls; the authors' analysis was not used. This sample holds over 5,000 distinct CDR3 sequences; around 34% were observed only once. Clones ranked in the top ten supply about 5.4% of the sample.

The sample comprised naive CD4+ T cells sorted from a lymph node. What this sample's cell subset or site label stands for: naive CD4+ T cells, CD4+CD45RA+CD25-. The sequence came from a female donor with breast cancer. The V and J segments used are TRBV4-2 and TRBJ1-6; 10 of the junction bases match TRBD1. The encoded CDR3 is CASSQESTGGVNSPLHF. In nucleotides, the sequence is TGTGCCAGCAGCCAAGAGTCGACAGGGGGCGTAAATTCACCCCTCCACTTT.